This TCR beta chain was captured in a study of shared clonotypes between healthy human individuals. General observations from the study: Naive CD4 clonotypes overlapped across a handful of donors at around 4.8%. What limited the represented genetic and exposure-history diversity was the small number of donors. An anticipated effect of sequencing depth on clonotype sharing among donors was recognized.

Notes on this clone: The antigen is not known.

An assay was performed, and its level was deep. TCRdb keeps only in-frame clones here, not all; method: immunoSEQ multiplex PCR. The data show about 2.5 million clones, around 92% seen once. V was cut by 7 bases and J by 7 bases, with 18 bases left in between. CDR1 is SGHRS and CDR2 is YFSETQ in the germline V gene. This CDR3 is 13 amino acids long. Specimen: naive CD4+ T cells from PBMCs. Subset meaning: CD45RA+ positively selected. The sequence was collected from a man younger than 30 in good health. Some clones in this sample may be carry-over from other donors' samples. The chain employs TRBV5-1 and TRBJ2-7, with D perhaps TRBD1 or TRBD2 (5 bases each). Here the CDR3 DNA reads TGCGCCAGCTGGGACGGATGGTCGGGGGAGCAGTACTTC. Amino acid sequence: CASWDGWSGEQYF.